The clone carrying this T cell receptor beta chain came up a few times. The data stem from a study of response to subunit inactivated influenza vaccine. CDR3 length equals 17 residues. CDR1 is LGHNA, CDR2 YSLEER, per germline. Trimming at V came to 0 bases and at J to 4 bases, leaving 10 bases not matched to a gene. TCRdb called the RT-PCR reads again in MiXCR, with one record for every CDR3 protein. Altogether over 650,000 distinct CDR3 sequences are present, approximately 17% being singletons, with the ten largest covering 11%. The receptor was derived from a man between 45 and 60 years old who received an inactivated influenza vaccine. The sequencing used PBMCs from blood, collected 5 days after vaccination. The gene calls are TRBV4-3 and TRBJ2-7, with 9 positions matching TRBD1. The chain's CDR3 is CASSQERMVDRGYEQYF. The CDR3 coding sequence is TGCGCCAGCAGCCAAGAAAGGATGGTGGACAGGGGTTACGAGCAGTACTTC.